Below are 20 T cell receptor beta chains sequenced from a single sample in a study of blood T cells in healthy people across ages. It was with a sample-barcoded 5' primer and a J-beta primer mix that a second PCR of roughly 7 to 11 cycles was run. One entry per CDR3 protein results from TCRdb running MiXCR on the 5' RACE reads. Of about 1.8 million distinct CDR3 sequences in the sample, about 49% were seen once. Source material: blood. The receptors were gathered from a middle-aged woman in good health.

The chain is built from TRBV20-1 and TRBJ1-2; 7 positions agree with TRBD1. The germline CDR1 and CDR2 sequences are DFQATT and SNEGSKA (reference sequence). With 3 bases clipped from V and 7 bases from J, the junction kept 8 bases outside the gene matches. The CDR3 loop spans 13 amino acids. The CDR3 DNA sequence: TGCAGTGCTAGGGTTACAGGGGTTGGTGGCTACACCTTC. It is translated as CSARVTGVGGYTF.

This chain joins TRBV7-2 and TRBJ2-7; D may be TRBD1 (5 bases). The V end was cut by 4 bases, the J end by 2 bases, with 12 bases between. In germline, CDR1 is SGHTA, CDR2 FQGNSA. The CDR3 sequence is 14 residues long. CDR3 sequence: CASSSPTVTYEQYF. CDR3 nucleotide sequence: TGTGCCAGCAGCTCCCCGACAGTCACCTACGAGCAGTACTTC. Full variable domain (rest looked up from reference TRBV7-2 and TRBJ2-7): GAGVSQSPSNKVTEKGKDVELRCDPISGHTALYWYRQSLGQGLEFLIYFQGNSAPDKSGLPSDRFSAERTGGSVSTLTIQRTQQEDSAVYLCASSSPTVTYEQYFGPGTRLTVT.

A single count supports this clonotype. The chain has TRBV20-1 and TRBJ2-2, with 9 bases aligning to TRBD2. This CDR3 has 11 amino acids. In germline, CDR1 is DFQATT, CDR2 SNEGSKA (reference sequence). The CDR3 sequence: CSGLASGELFF. In DNA, the CDR3 is TGCAGCGGACTAGCGTCCGGGGAGCTGTTTTTT.

Details on this clonotype: Its ends do not fully match the called genes, so a read error is possible. V usage is TRBV12-3 or TRBV12-4 and J usage is TRBJ2-3; D remains ambiguous. CDR3 size: 14 residues. The CDR3 protein is CASSLGATTETQYF. For the CDR3, the DNA is TGTGCCAGCAGTTTAGGGGCCACCACAGAAACGCAGTATTTT.

This chain joins TRBV12-3 or TRBV12-4 and TRBJ2-5; TRBD1 aligns across 8 bases. The CDR3 is 16 amino acids. With 4 bases clipped from V and 4 bases from J, the junction kept 11 bases outside the gene matches. CDR3 protein: CASSSEDRVGAETQYF. In DNA, the CDR3 is TGTGCCAGCAGTTCTGAGGACAGGGTGGGGGCAGAGACCCAGTACTTC.

The CDR3 region is CASAVSFSTDTQYF. DNA for the CDR3: TGCGCCAGCGCGGTGAGTTTCTCCACAGATACGCAGTATTTT. The chain couples TRBV5-1 to TRBJ2-3; D is uncertain. The CDR3 is 14 amino acids. With 7 bases removed from V and 2 bases from J, the gap between germline ends came to 14 bases. Per germline, CDR1 SGHRS and CDR2 YFSETQ.

This clonotype was observed a handful of times. J is TRBJ2-3 and V is TRBV7-2, with D perhaps TRBD1 (6 bases). This CDR3 region has 12 residues. With 6 bases removed from V and 7 bases from J, the gap between germline ends came to 11 bases. Germline V CDR1 and CDR2: SGHTA, FQGNSA. In nucleotides, the CDR3 is TGTGCCAGCAGTTCCGGGACACATACGCAGTATTTT. It is translated as CASSSGTHTQYF.

Only a few counts were recorded for this clonotype. The chain is built from TRBV20-1 and TRBJ2-1; 8 bases are shared with TRBD1. The junction had 4 bases not matched to a gene; V was cut back by 1 base and J by 5 bases. This CDR3 has 14 amino acids. The germline V gene encodes CDR1 DFQATT and CDR2 SNEGSKA (reference sequence). The CDR3 protein is CSARGTGLHNEQFF. DNA for the CDR3: TGCAGTGCTAGAGGGACAGGGCTGCACAATGAGCAGTTCTTC.

The chain links TRBV12-3 or TRBV12-4 to TRBJ2-1, with 10 bases lining up with TRBD1. CDR3 size: 16 residues. With 6 bases clipped from V and 5 bases from J, the junction kept 10 bases outside the gene matches. The CDR3 DNA is TGTGCCAGCAGCCTTAGGGGACAGGGGAATAACAATGAGCAGTTCTTC. Translation gives CASSLRGQGNNNEQFF.

The CDR3 DNA sequence: TGTGCCAGCAGCGTAGACCCCCAAGGGCAGTTCTTC. Amino acids: CASSVDPQGQFF. V usage is TRBV28 and J usage is TRBJ2-1; D unclear. Germline V gene lookup returns CDR1 MDHEN and CDR2 SYDVKM. CDR3 length: 12 amino acids. The ends were cut back, 6 bases at V and 12 bases at J, with 15 bases in the middle.

V and J are TRBV12-3 or TRBV12-4 and TRBJ1-5; TRBD1 is a possible D gene (6 bases). The CDR3 loop spans 17 amino acids. Trimming removed 5 bases from V and 0 bases from J, with 17 bases in between. CDR3 sequence reads: CASSPEPGTYSNQPQHF. CDR3 nucleotide sequence: TGTGCCAGCAGTCCGGAACCCGGGACATATAGCAATCAGCCCCAGCATTTT.

In its sample, this clonotype was seen a few times. This chain uses TRBV7-2 with TRBJ2-7; D unclear. The germline V gene has CDR1 SGHTA and CDR2 FQGNSA. Trimming removed 6 bases at V and 7 bases at J, with 10 bases between. CDR3 length equals 11 residues. In nucleotides, the CDR3 is TGTGCCAGCAGTATGAACGATGAGCAGTACTTC. Encoded protein: CASSMNDEQYF.

The rearrangement joins TRBV4-2 to TRBJ1-2, with D perhaps matching TRBD1 (6 bases). Between the trimmed V and J ends, which lost 0 bases and 5 bases, there was a span of 10 bases. The CDR3 length is 14 residues. Germline V lookup: CDR1 LGHNA, CDR2 YNFKEQ. CDR3 sequence (DNA): TGTGCCAGCAGCCAAGAGTACAGGGAGTATGGCTACACCTTC. It encodes CASSQEYREYGYTF.

The chain employs TRBV12-3 or TRBV12-4 and TRBJ2-7; 8 bases line up with TRBD1. The J call is doubtful: the DNA matches TRBJ2-5 better. The length of the CDR3 is 16 residues. In DNA, the CDR3 is TGTGCCAGCAGTGGACAGGGCCAATCTCCTGGGGAGACCCAGTACTTC. Translation gives CASSGQGQSPGETQYF.

This sequence joins TRBV7-9 and TRBJ2-7, with D tentatively TRBD2 (6 bases). V was shortened by 3 bases and J by 2 bases, with 14 bases between the two germline ends. CDR1 is SEHNR, CDR2 FQNEAQ, per germline (reference sequence). CDR3 length: 15 amino acids. CDR3 sequence (DNA): TGTGCCAGCAGCTTGGAGGGATCCTTGGCCTACGAGCAGTACTTC. This gives the protein CASSLEGSLAYEQYF.

The gene calls are TRBV27 and TRBJ2-5; 15 nucleotides match TRBD2. V was pared by 4 bases and J by 6 bases, with 6 bases of the junction left unmatched. The CDR3 sequence is 16 residues long. The V gene's germline CDR1 is MNHEY and CDR2 SMNVEV (reference sequence). The CDR3 DNA sequence: TGTGCCAGCAGTTCCGGACTAGCGGGGGGGCCCCAGACCCAGTACTTC. This gives the protein CASSSGLAGGPQTQYF.

The chain is built from TRBV9 and TRBJ2-3, with D uncertain. CDR1 is SGDLS, CDR2 YYNGEE, per germline. The CDR3 is made up of 13 amino acids. The V end lost 2 bases, the J end lost 6 bases, and 10 bases lay between the germline ends. The CDR3 spells CASSVSLRDTQYF. The CDR3 nucleotides read TGTGCCAGCAGCGTCTCTCTGAGGGATACGCAGTATTTT.

This chain links TRBV6-1 with TRBJ2-3, with D perhaps TRBD2 (6 bases). The V and J ends lost 2 bases and 4 bases respectively, with 16 bases between them. The CDR3 runs 16 residues. Per the germline V gene, CDR1 is MNHNS and CDR2 is SASEGT. The CDR3 DNA is TGTGCCAGCAGTGAATCCGTCGGGGGAGGCTCAGATACGCAGTATTTT. It encodes CASSESVGGGSDTQYF.

J is TRBJ2-7 and V is TRBV4-3; 7 bases are shared with TRBD1. The germline gives CDR1 LGHNA, CDR2 YSLEER. There are 16 residues in the CDR3. Unmatched junction bases numbered 8, after V lost 0 bases and J lost 3 bases. For the CDR3, the DNA is TGCGCCAGCAGCCAAGATCTTACAGGGGCTCACTACGAGCAGTACTTC. This sequence encodes CASSQDLTGAHYEQYF.

V gene TRBV6-5 combines with J gene TRBJ2-5, with TRBD1 identical over 7 bases. The end of the DNA fits TRBJ2-7 better, so the J call may be wrong. Germline-derived CDR1 and CDR2 are MNHEY and SVGAGI. CDR3 length: 12 amino acids. CDR3 residues: CASRGTAHEQYF. The CDR3 nucleotides read TGTGCCAGCAGGGGGACAGCTCACGAGCAGTACTTC.